These 11 T cell receptor beta chains were sequenced from one sample in a study of CD8+CD57+ T cells in acquired aplastic anemia. Genomic DNA constituted the template upon which TCR beta VDJ and CDR3 profiling was performed. TCRdb processed the reads anew with MiXCR; each CDR3 protein has one entry. The table has around 400,000 distinct CDR3 sequences, 65% to 80% seen once; the top ten hold approximately 3.9%. Material for sequencing was sorted CD4+, CD8+, or CD8+CD57+ T cells (not recorded which) from PBMCs. Receptors were obtained from a human donor in good health, serving as a control.

This clonotype was observed many times. The genes are TRBV19 and TRBJ2-7; perhaps D is TRBD1 or TRBD2 (6 bases each). CDR3 size: 15 residues. Germline V lookup: CDR1 LNHDA, CDR2 SQIVND (reference sequence). The V and J ends lost 3 bases and 2 bases respectively, with 14 bases between them. Here the CDR3 reads CASSIRGLGTYEQYF. As DNA, the CDR3 is TGTGCCAGTAGTATCAGGGGACTGGGGACCTACGAGCAGTACTTC.

A word on this clonotype: Since the CDR3 does not end with the conserved phenylalanine or tryptophan, this likely comes from a read error. It is unclear where the CDR3 begins or ends on the DNA, so no DNA is shown, and the CDR3 is as TCRdb lists it. V gene TRBV9 combines with J gene TRBJ1-4; TRBD1 reflects the table's D call only, with no check against the DNA. The CDR3 length equals 11 residues, ends included. The germline gives CDR1 SGDLS, CDR2 YYNGEE. The CDR3: CASSADRGLII.

The sample holds one count of this clonotype. A much larger clone is a single base away; this may be a read error. The chain recombines TRBV7-2 with TRBJ2-7; D not resolved. V was pared by 5 bases and J by 9 bases, with 14 bases between. CDR1 and CDR2 (germline): SGHTA, FQGNSA. The CDR3 totals 12 residues. The CDR3, as DNA: TGTGCCAGCAGCCTTACCACCTGCGGGCAGTACTTC. Translated: CASSLTTCGQYF.

With respect to this clonotype: A much bigger clone sits one base away, suggesting this may be a read error. The DNA of the CDR3 is TGTGCCAGCAGTGGGGATTTTTGGCCAGCGGAAGCTTTCTTT. The encoded protein is CASSGDFWPAEAFF. The J gene is TRBJ1-1, the V gene TRBV6-5; D not resolved. The CDR3 length is 14 residues. The V gene's germline CDR1 is MNHEY and CDR2 SVGAGI. V lost 5 bases to trimming and J lost 8 bases, with 18 bases between them.

Regarding this clonotype: This likely comes from a read error, as the CDR3 has no conserved phenylalanine or tryptophan at its end. The DNA is left out, because the CDR3 cannot be placed on it with certainty; the CDR3 is given as TCRdb lists it. The rearrangement uses TRBV9 and TRBJ1-1; TRBD1 is the table's D call and was not checked against the DNA. The CDR3 has 13 amino acids, counting both end residues. Germline-derived CDR1 and CDR2 are SGDLS and YYNGEE. This CDR3 reads CASRQARGAYGYI.

This clonotype occurred once. J is TRBJ2-3 and V is TRBV12-3 or TRBV12-4; D unclear. Trimming pared 8 bases from V and 6 bases from J, leaving 12 bases between. CDR3 length: 12 residues. CDR3 residues: CASGIGMDTQYF. The DNA of the CDR3 is TGTGCCAGCGGGATAGGGATGGATACGCAGTATTTT.

This clonotype was picked up a small number of times. The rearrangement uses TRBV20-1 and TRBJ2-7; 9 nucleotides agree with TRBD2. The CDR3 is made up of 15 amino acids. The V and J ends lost 3 bases and 0 bases, in that order; junction bases with no gene match: 6. The V gene's germline CDR1 is DFQATT and CDR2 SNEGSKA (reference sequence). The CDR3 coding sequence is TGCAGTGCTAGTTTTGTAGCGGGGGACTCCTACGAGCAGTACTTC. This sequence encodes CSASFVAGDSYEQYF.

This clonotype appeared many times. The gene calls are TRBV20-1 and TRBJ2-1, with 11 bases fitting TRBD2. The ends lost 3 bases at V and 4 bases at J; junction bases unmatched: 5. From germline, CDR1 is DFQATT and CDR2 SNEGSKA (reference sequence). The CDR3 sequence is 15 residues long. The CDR3 DNA is TGCAGTGCTAGGCCCCTAGCGGGGGGTTACAATGAGCAGTTCTTC. It yields the protein CSARPLAGGYNEQFF.

This clonotype was recorded many times. The chain carries TRBV30 and TRBJ2-5; 7 bases line up with TRBD2. The ends lost 3 bases at V and 2 bases at J; junction bases unmatched: 6. The CDR3 sequence is 14 residues long. Germline CDR1 is GTSNPN and CDR2 is SVGIG (reference sequence). CDR3 protein: CAWRAGRTQETQYF. CDR3 bases: TGTGCCTGGAGAGCGGGGCGGACTCAAGAGACCCAGTACTTC.

This clonotype appeared many times. The gene calls are TRBV5-6 and TRBJ1-2; no clear D gene. Germline V CDR1 and CDR2: SGHDT, YYEEEE. Between the trimmed V and J ends, which lost 5 bases and 5 bases, there was a span of 10 bases. CDR3 length: 12 amino acids. The CDR3 nucleotides are TGTGCCAGCAGTCTAGAGGAGTATGGCTACACCTTC. Translation gives CASSLEEYGYTF.

This chain links TRBV5-1 with TRBJ2-1; D remains unclear. Germline-derived CDR1 and CDR2 are SGHRS and YFSETQ. This CDR3 contains 13 residues. Trimming pared 4 bases from V and 8 bases from J, leaving 13 bases between. The CDR3 DNA reads as TGCGCCAGCAGCCCCAAGCCCCGGGATGAGCAGTTCTTC. As protein: CASSPKPRDEQFF. The full variable domain, with the rest looked up from reference TRBV5-1 and TRBJ2-1, is KAGVTQTPRYLIKTRGQQVTLSCSPISGHRSVSWYQQTPGQGLQFLFEYFSETQRNKGNFPGRFSGRQFSNSRSEMNVSTLELGDSALYLCASSPKPRDEQFFGPGTRLTVL.